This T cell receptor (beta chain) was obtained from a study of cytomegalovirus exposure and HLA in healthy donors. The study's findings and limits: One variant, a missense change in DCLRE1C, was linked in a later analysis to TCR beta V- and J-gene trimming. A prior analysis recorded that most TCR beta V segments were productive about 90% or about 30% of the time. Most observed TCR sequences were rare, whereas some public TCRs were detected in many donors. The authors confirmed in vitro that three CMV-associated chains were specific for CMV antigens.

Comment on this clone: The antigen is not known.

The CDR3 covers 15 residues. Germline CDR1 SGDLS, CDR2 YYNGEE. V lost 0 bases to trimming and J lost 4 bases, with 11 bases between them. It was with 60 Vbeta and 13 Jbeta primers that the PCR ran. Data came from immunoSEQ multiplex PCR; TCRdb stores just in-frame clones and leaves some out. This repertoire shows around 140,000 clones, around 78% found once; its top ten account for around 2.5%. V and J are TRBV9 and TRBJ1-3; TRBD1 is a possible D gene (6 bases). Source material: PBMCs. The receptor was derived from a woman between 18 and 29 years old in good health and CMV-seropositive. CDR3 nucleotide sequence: TGTGCCAGCAGCGTAGAGGGGGTATCGGGAAACACCATATATTTT. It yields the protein CASSVEGVSGNTIYF. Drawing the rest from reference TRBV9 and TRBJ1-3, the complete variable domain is DSGVTQTPKHLITATGQRVTLRCSPRSGDLSVYWYQQSLDQGLQFLIQYYNGEERAKGNILERFSAQQFPDLHSELNLSSLELGDSALYFCASSVEGVSGNTIYFGEGSWLTVV.